This T cell receptor (beta chain) was sequenced in a study of neoadjuvant anti-PD-1 for oral cavity cancer. On the study more broadly: Patients without progression got a fourth dose around day 43. Regarding the study as a whole: Each response group had just a few patients in TCR analyses.

Stage II-IVA oral cavity squamous cell carcinoma was new and untreated by systemic or radiation therapy. As for this clone: Antigen: not known.

Six replicates per PBMC sample, mostly from around 460 ng of genomic DNA. The repertoire was sequenced with immunoSEQ multiplex PCR; TCRdb's copy has only in-frame clones and lacks some. Of 60,000 to 80,000 clones in the sample, under 85% are singletons; the top ten hold about 2.5%. Material: PBMCs, obtained before nivolumab (anti-PD-1) treatment. The TCR comes from a person aged 35 to 85 with oral cavity squamous cell carcinoma.

CDR3 amino acids: CASSAGQERFYEQYF. CDR3 bases: TGTGCCAGCAGCGCAGGACAGGAACGTTTCTACGAGCAGTACTTC. The J gene is TRBJ2-7, the V gene TRBV9, with TRBD1 matching 7 bases. V shed 3 bases, J shed 3 bases, and the junction held 9 bases outside the gene matches. The CDR3 totals 15 residues. Germline lookup yields CDR1 SGDLS and CDR2 YYNGEE.